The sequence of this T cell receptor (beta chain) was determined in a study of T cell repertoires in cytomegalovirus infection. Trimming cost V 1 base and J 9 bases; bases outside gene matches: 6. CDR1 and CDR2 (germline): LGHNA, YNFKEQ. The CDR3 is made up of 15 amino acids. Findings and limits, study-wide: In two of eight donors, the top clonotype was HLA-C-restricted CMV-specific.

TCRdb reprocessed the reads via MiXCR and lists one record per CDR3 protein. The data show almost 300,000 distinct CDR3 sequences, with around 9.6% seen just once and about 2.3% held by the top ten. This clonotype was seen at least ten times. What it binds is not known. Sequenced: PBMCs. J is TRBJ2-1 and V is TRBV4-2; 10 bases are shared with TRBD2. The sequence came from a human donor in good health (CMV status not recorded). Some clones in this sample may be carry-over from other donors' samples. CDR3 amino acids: CASSQVSGGAGEQFF. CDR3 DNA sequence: TGTGCCAGCAGCCAAGTGAGCGGGGGGGCAGGTGAGCAGTTCTTC.